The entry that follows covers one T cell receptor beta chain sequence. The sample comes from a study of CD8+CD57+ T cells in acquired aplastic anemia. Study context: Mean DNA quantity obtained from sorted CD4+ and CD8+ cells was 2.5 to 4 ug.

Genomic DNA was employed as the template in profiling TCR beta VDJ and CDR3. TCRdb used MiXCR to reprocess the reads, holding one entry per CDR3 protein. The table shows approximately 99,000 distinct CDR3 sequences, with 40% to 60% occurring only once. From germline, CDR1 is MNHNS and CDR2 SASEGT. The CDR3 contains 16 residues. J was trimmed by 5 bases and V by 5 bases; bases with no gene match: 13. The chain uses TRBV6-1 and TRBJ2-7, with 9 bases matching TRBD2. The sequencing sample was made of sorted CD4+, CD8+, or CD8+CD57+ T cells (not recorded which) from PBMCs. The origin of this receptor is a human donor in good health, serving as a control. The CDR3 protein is CASSPLRAGGPHEQYF. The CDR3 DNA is TGTGCCAGCAGTCCCCTTAGGGCGGGGGGGCCGCACGAGCAGTACTTC.